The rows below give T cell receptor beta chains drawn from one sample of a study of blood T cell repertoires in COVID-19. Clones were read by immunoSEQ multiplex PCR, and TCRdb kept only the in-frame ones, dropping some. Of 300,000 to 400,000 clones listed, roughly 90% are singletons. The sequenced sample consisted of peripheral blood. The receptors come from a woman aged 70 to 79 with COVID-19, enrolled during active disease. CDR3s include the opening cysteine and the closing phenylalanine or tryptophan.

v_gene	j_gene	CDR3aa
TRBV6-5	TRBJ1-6	CASSFGVYNSPLHF
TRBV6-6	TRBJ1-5	CASSYVLGGGNQPQHF
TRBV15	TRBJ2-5	CATSRDLRETQYF
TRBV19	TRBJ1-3	CASTPETGFSSGNTIYF
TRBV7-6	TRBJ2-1	CASSLALDSLKYNEQFF
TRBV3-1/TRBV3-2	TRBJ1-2	CASSPGQGGYGYTF
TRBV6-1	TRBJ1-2	CASSESITPLYGYTF
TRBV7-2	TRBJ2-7	CASSLSGGGDEQYF
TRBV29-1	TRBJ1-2	CSVEDLGLKYGYTF
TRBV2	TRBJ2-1	CASGGGEQFF
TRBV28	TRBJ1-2	CASSLRGGIYGYTF
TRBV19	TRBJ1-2	CASSIATGARGYTF
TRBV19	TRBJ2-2	CASRPGGTGELFF
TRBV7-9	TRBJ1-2	CASSRTGGDSNYGYTF
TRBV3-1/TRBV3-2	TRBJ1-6	CASSHSDSPTFRSYNSPLHF
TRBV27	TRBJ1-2	CASSLLGTGYGYTF
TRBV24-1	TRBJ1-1	CATSDPGVNTEAFF
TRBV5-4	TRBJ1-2	CATGQESNYGYTF
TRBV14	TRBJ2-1	CASSQSRGQTYNEQFF
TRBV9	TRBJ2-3	CASSAEVGDTQYF
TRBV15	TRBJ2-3	CATSSGSGVGGVYSSTDTQYF
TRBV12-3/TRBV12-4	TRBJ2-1	CASSFGGDMEFF
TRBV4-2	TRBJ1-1	CASSLLANTEAFF
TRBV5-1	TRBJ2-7	CASSLGLDEQYF
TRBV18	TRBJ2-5	CASSPPELAGGQETQYF
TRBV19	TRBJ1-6	CASRTGRAENSPLHF
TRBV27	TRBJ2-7	CASSGSSYEQYF
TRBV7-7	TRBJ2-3	CAVAGPSTDTQYF